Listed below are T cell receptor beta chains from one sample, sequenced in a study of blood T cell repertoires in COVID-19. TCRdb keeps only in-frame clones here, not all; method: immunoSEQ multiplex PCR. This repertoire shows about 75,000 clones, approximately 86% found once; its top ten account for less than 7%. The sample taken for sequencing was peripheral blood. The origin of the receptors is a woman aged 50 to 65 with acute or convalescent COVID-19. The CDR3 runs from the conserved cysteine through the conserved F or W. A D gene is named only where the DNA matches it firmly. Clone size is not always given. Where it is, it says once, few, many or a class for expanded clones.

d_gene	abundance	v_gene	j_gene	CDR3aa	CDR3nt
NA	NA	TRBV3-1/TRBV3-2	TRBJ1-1	CASSQAGGTTEAFF	TGTGCCAGCAGCCAAGCGGGGGGGACAACTGAAGCTTTCTTT
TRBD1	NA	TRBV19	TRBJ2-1	CASTGTGTVEQFF	TGTGCCAGTACCGGGACAGGCACGGTTGAGCAGTTCTTC
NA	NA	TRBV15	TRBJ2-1	CATSRDRGGSYNEQFF	TGTGCCACCAGCAGAGATAGGGGGGGCAGTTACAATGAGCAGTTCTTC
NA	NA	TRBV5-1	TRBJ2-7	CASSLAGRSYEQYF	TGCGCCAGCAGCTTGGCAGGGAGGTCCTACGAGCAGTACTTC
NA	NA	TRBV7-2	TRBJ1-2	CASSPGVGIYGYTF	TGTGCCAGCAGCCCCGGAGTCGGGATCTATGGCTACACCTTC
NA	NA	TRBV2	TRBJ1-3	CASSDGGTGNTIYF	TGTGCCAGCAGCGACGGAGGTACTGGAAACACCATATATTTT
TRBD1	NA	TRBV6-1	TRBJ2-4	CASSEAPTGQGALNIQYF	TGTGCCAGCAGTGAAGCCCCCACGGGACAGGGGGCTTTAAACATTCAGTACTTC
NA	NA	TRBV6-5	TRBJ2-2	CASSTRGSTGELFF	TGTGCCAGCAGCACCCGGGGTTCCACCGGGGAGCTGTTTTTT
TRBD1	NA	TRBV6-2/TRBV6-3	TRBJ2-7	CASSPLGQMSSYEQYF	TGTGCCAGCAGTCCATTGGGACAGATGAGCTCCTACGAGCAGTACTTC
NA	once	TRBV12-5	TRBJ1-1	CASGPGGADTEAFF	TGTGCTAGTGGCCCTGGGGGGGCGGACACTGAAGCTTTCTTT
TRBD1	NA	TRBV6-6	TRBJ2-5	CASSYSTGGMETQYF	TGTGCCAGCAGTTACTCGACAGGGGGCATGGAGACCCAGTACTTC
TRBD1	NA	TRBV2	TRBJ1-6	CASRRQGNNSPLHF	TGTGCCAGCAGAAGACAGGGGAATAATTCACCCCTCCACTTT
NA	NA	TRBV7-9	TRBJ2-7	CASSKGGTSYEQYF	TGTGCCAGCAGCAAAGGCGGGACGTCCTACGAGCAGTACTTC
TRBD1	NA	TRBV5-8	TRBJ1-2	CASSLNRDRGNRNYGYTF	TGTGCCAGCAGCTTGAACCGGGACAGGGGGAATCGGAACTATGGCTACACCTTC
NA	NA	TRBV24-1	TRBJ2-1	CATSDQDWKRQFF	TGTGCCACCAGTGACCAGGACTGGAAAAGGCAGTTCTTC
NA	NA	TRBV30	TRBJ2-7	CAWSVGQGSQYF	TGTGCCTGGAGTGTAGGCCAGGGAAGTCAGTACTTC
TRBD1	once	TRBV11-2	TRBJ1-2	CASSVRRDRGPLLYGYTF	TGTGCCAGCAGCGTCCGCCGGGACAGGGGCCCGCTGCTTTATGGCTACACCTTC
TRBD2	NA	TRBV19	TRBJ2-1	CASSVGLEYNEQFF	TGTGCCAGTAGTGTGGGACTAGAATACAATGAGCAGTTCTTC
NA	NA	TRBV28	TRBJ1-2	CASSSDGYTF	TGTGCCAGCAGCTCCGATGGCTACACCTTC
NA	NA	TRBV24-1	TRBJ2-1	CATKNQGHNEQFF	TGTGCCACCAAGAATCAGGGCCACAATGAGCAGTTCTTC
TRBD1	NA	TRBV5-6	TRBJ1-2	CASSWDRVGGYTF	TGTGCCAGCAGCTGGGACAGGGTAGGAGGCTACACCTTC
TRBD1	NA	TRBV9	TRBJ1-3	CASSVGQGTSGNTIYF	TGTGCCAGCAGCGTAGGACAGGGGACTTCGGGAAACACCATATATTTT
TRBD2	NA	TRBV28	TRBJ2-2	CASVGSGKLTGELFF	TGTGCCAGCGTAGGAAGCGGGAAGCTCACCGGGGAGCTGTTTTTT
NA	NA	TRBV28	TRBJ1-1	CASSLRPPGTEAFF	TGTGCCAGCAGTTTGAGGCCCCCGGGCACTGAAGCTTTCTTT
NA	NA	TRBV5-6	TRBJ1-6	CASSFDVDSGSPLHF	TGTGCCAGCAGCTTTGATGTGGACAGCGGATCACCCCTCCACTTT
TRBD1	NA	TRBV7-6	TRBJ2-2	CASSLVRGRNTGELFF	TGTGCCAGCAGCTTAGTCAGGGGGAGAAACACCGGGGAGCTGTTTTTT
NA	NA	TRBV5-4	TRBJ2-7	CASRPSGTSYEQYF	TGTGCCAGCAGGCCGTCGGGTACCTCCTACGAGCAGTACTTC
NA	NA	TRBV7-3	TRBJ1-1	CASSIRRTDQNTEAFF	TGTGCCAGCAGCATCCGGCGGACAGATCAGAACACTGAAGCTTTCTTT
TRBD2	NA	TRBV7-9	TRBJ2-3	CASSPTSGPSTDTQYF	TGTGCCAGCAGCCCTACTAGCGGACCTAGCACAGATACGCAGTATTTT
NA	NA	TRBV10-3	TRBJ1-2	CAISGQGYGYTF	TGTGCCATCAGTGGCCAGGGCTATGGCTACACCTTC
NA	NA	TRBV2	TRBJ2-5	CASSPTATQYF	TGTGCCAGCAGTCCGACAGCGACCCAGTACTTC
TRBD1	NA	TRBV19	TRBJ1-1	CASKSTLPGQDTEAFF	TGTGCCAGTAAGTCTACCCTGCCTGGACAGGACACTGAAGCTTTCTTT
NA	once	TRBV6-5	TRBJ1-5	CASKQGVDQPQHF	TGTGCCAGCAAACAGGGAGTAGATCAGCCCCAGCATTTT
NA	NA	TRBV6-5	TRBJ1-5	CASSWGDGPNQPQHF	TGTGCCAGCAGCTGGGGGGACGGACCCAATCAGCCCCAGCATTTT
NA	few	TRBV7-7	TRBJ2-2	CASSRTTTGELFF	TGTGCTAGCAGCCGGACAACCACCGGGGAGCTGTTTTTT
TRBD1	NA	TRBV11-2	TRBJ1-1	CASSFPRRGQGASEAFF	TGTGCCAGCAGCTTTCCACGAAGGGGACAGGGGGCTTCTGAAGCTTTCTTT
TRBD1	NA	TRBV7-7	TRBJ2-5	CASSWTGQETQYF	TGTGCTAGCAGCTGGACAGGCCAAGAGACCCAGTACTTC
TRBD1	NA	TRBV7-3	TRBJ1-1	CASRQGLNTEAFF	TGTGCCAGTAGACAGGGGTTGAACACTGAAGCTTTCTTT
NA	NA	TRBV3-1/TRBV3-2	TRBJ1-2	CASSQVSDYGYTF	TGTGCCAGCAGCCAAGTTTCTGACTATGGCTACACCTTC
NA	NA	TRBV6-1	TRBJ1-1	CASSEVGAFF	TGTGCCAGCAGTGAGGTCGGGGCTTTCTTT
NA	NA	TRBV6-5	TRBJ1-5	CASSYSKNSGQPQHF	TGTGCCAGCAGTTACTCAAAGAATTCGGGTCAGCCCCAGCATTTT
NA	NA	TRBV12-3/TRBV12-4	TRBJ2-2	CASRSANTGELFF	TGTGCCAGCAGGTCTGCGAACACCGGGGAGCTGTTTTTT
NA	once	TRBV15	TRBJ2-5	CATRGGGSETQYF	TGTGCCACCAGAGGGGGGGGTTCAGAGACCCAGTACTTC
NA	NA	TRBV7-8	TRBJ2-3	CASSPTGAGVDTQYF	TGTGCCAGCAGCCCCACGGGGGCGGGGGTAGATACGCAGTATTTT
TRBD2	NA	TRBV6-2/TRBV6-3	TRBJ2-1	CASSTSGIYNEQFF	TGTGCCAGCAGTACTAGCGGGATATACAATGAGCAGTTCTTC
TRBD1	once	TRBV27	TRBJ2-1	CASSKDRGKNEQFF	TGTGCCAGCAGTAAAGACAGGGGTAAGAATGAGCAGTTCTTC
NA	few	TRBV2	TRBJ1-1	CASLVDRNTEAFF	TGTGCCAGCCTTGTGGACAGGAACACTGAAGCTTTCTTT
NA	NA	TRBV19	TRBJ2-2	CASSISGELFF	TGTGCCAGTAGTATCTCCGGGGAGCTGTTTTTT
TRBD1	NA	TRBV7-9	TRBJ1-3	CASSRDRGFSSGNTIYF	TGTGCCAGCAGCCGGGACAGGGGGTTTTCGTCTGGAAACACCATATATTTT
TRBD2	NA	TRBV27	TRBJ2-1	CASSLSGGLNNEQFF	TGTGCCAGCAGTTTGTCGGGGGGACTAAACAATGAGCAGTTCTTC
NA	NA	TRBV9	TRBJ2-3	CASSVEPFYTDTQYF	TGTGCCAGCAGCGTAGAGCCCTTCTACACAGATACGCAGTATTTT